The rows below give T cell receptor beta chains drawn from one sample of a study of shared clonotypes between healthy human individuals. Only in-frame clones appear in the TCRdb table, and some are missing; sequencing was by immunoSEQ multiplex PCR. The data hold approximately 2,000,000 clones, with 80% to 95% observed a single time. Sequencing used naive CD4+ T cells from PBMCs. The receptors were sampled from a man aged 18-30 years in good health. Some clones in this sample may be carry-over from other donors' samples. Both conserved end residues are part of each CDR3. D genes are given only for firm matches. A row's size may be missing; if present it is once, few, many or a size class.

V: TRBV28
size: .
D: .
J: TRBJ1-4
CDR3: CASRGGANEKLFF
DNA: TGTGCCAGCAGGGGAGGGGCTAATGAAAAACTGTTTTTT

V: TRBV10-3
size: .
D: TRBD1
J: TRBJ1-5
CDR3: CAISEQAGTGFGQPQHF
DNA: TGTGCCATCAGTGAGCAGGCGGGGACAGGATTCGGTCAGCCCCAGCATTTT

V: TRBV6-5
size: .
D: TRBD1
J: TRBJ1-1
CDR3: CASTLGQPNTEAFF
DNA: TGTGCCAGCACCTTGGGACAGCCGAACACTGAAGCTTTCTTT

V: TRBV27
size: .
D: .
J: TRBJ1-4
CDR3: CASSVYGSINEKLFF
DNA: TGTGCCAGCAGTGTCTACGGGTCAATTAATGAAAAACTGTTTTTT

V: TRBV5-1
size: .
D: .
J: TRBJ2-3
CDR3: CASSLAKLVPQDTQYF
DNA: TGCGCCAGCAGCTTGGCTAAATTGGTCCCGCAGGATACGCAGTATTTT

V: TRBV13
size: once
D: .
J: TRBJ2-7
CDR3: CASSYRRSYEQYF
DNA: TGTGCCAGCAGCTACAGGAGATCCTACGAGCAGTACTTC

V: TRBV11-2
size: .
D: .
J: TRBJ2-7
CDR3: CASSLGQGIGEQYF
DNA: TGTGCCAGCAGCTTAGGCCAGGGGATAGGCGAGCAGTACTTC

V: TRBV4-1
size: .
D: .
J: TRBJ2-1
CDR3: CASSQVLAGSNNEQFF
DNA: TGCGCCAGCAGCCAAGTACTAGCAGGATCGAACAATGAGCAGTTCTTC

V: TRBV29-1
size: .
D: TRBD2
J: TRBJ2-3
CDR3: CSVQGTSGSTDTQYF
DNA: TGCAGCGTTCAGGGGACTAGCGGGAGCACAGATACGCAGTATTTT

V: TRBV5-1
size: .
D: .
J: TRBJ2-1
CDR3: CASSVDPEKEQFF
DNA: TGCGCCAGCAGCGTGGACCCGGAAAAAGAGCAGTTCTTC

V: TRBV14
size: .
D: .
J: TRBJ2-7
CDR3: CASSHYGSGAYEQYF
DNA: TGTGCCAGCAGCCATTACGGTTCAGGGGCCTACGAGCAGTACTTC

V: TRBV14
size: .
D: .
J: TRBJ2-7
CDR3: CASSQDVARQYF
DNA: TGTGCCAGCAGCCAAGATGTGGCTCGGCAGTACTTC

V: TRBV19
size: once
D: .
J: TRBJ2-2
CDR3: CASSTPGRPKRELFF
DNA: TGTGCCAGTAGTACCCCCGGACGGCCAAAGCGGGAGCTGTTTTTT

V: TRBV28
size: .
D: TRBD1
J: TRBJ1-4
CDR3: CASSPSGTGGEKLFF
DNA: TGTGCCAGCAGTCCCTCCGGGACAGGGGGTGAAAAACTGTTTTTT

V: TRBV9
size: .
D: TRBD2
J: TRBJ2-5
CDR3: CASSVGLAVETQYF
DNA: TGTGCCAGCAGCGTAGGGCTAGCGGTGGAGACCCAGTACTTC

V: TRBV28
size: .
D: .
J: TRBJ2-1
CDR3: CASSLYEGRDEQFF
DNA: TGTGCCAGCAGTTTATATGAGGGTAGGGATGAGCAGTTCTTC

V: TRBV7-8
size: .
D: .
J: TRBJ2-1
CDR3: CASSLGGPSASYNEQFF
DNA: TGTGCCAGCAGCTTAGGCGGTCCTAGCGCCTCCTACAATGAGCAGTTCTTC

V: TRBV28
size: few
D: .
J: TRBJ1-1
CDR3: CATTLGTEAFF
DNA: TGTGCCACCACCCTTGGGACTGAAGCTTTCTTT

V: TRBV7-3
size: .
D: .
J: TRBJ1-4
CDR3: CASSFGHKDEKLFF
DNA: TGTGCCAGCAGCTTCGGGCATAAGGACGAAAAACTGTTTTTT

V: TRBV7-8
size: .
D: TRBD2
J: TRBJ2-1
CDR3: CASSLALAGGSYNEQFF
DNA: TGTGCCAGCAGCTTAGCGCTAGCGGGAGGCTCCTACAATGAGCAGTTCTTC

V: TRBV19
size: .
D: .
J: TRBJ1-2
CDR3: CASTIRRASNYGYTF
DNA: TGTGCCAGTACCATCCGCAGGGCATCTAACTATGGCTACACCTTC

V: TRBV28
size: .
D: TRBD2
J: TRBJ2-5
CDR3: CASSTPTALAGQGEETQYF
DNA: TGTGCCAGCAGTACCCCAACCGCACTAGCGGGTCAGGGGGAGGAGACCCAGTACTTC

V: TRBV30
size: once
D: TRBD1
J: TRBJ1-6
CDR3: CAWSAGQGGGSPLHF
DNA: TGTGCCTGGAGTGCTGGACAGGGAGGTGGTTCACCCCTCCACTTT

V: TRBV5-1
size: .
D: .
J: TRBJ1-4
CDR3: CASSIGGMREKLFF
DNA: TGCGCCAGCAGCATAGGGGGGATGAGGGAAAAACTGTTTTTT

V: TRBV11-2
size: .
D: .
J: TRBJ2-7
CDR3: CASSFISTGLYF
DNA: TGTGCCAGCAGCTTTATTTCGACAGGTCTGTACTTC

V: TRBV7-9
size: .
D: .
J: TRBJ2-1
CDR3: CASSLFVSVYEQFF
DNA: TGTGCCAGCAGCTTATTTGTTTCCGTCTATGAGCAGTTCTTC

V: TRBV5-1
size: .
D: TRBD2
J: TRBJ2-1
CDR3: CASSTQGLAGVGEQFF
DNA: TGCGCCAGCAGCACCCAGGGACTAGCGGGAGTGGGTGAGCAGTTCTTC

V: TRBV6-1
size: .
D: .
J: TRBJ1-2
CDR3: CASSEYEGNPYGYTF
DNA: TGTGCCAGCAGTGAATATGAGGGAAATCCTTATGGCTACACCTTC

V: TRBV28
size: .
D: TRBD1
J: TRBJ2-7
CDR3: CASRDRVPLEQYF
DNA: TGTGCCAGCCGCGACAGGGTCCCCCTCGAGCAGTACTTC

V: TRBV5-8
size: .
D: .
J: TRBJ2-1
CDR3: CASRQGPYNEQFF
DNA: TGTGCCAGCAGACAAGGGCCCTACAATGAGCAGTTCTTC

V: TRBV5-1
size: .
D: .
J: TRBJ2-3
CDR3: CASSLGPSGSDTQYF
DNA: TGCGCCAGCAGCTTGGGTCCCTCGGGATCAGATACGCAGTATTTT

V: TRBV7-7
size: .
D: TRBD2
J: TRBJ2-2
CDR3: CASSSNREGLAGELFF
DNA: TGTGCCAGCAGCTCAAATCGGGAGGGCCTCGCCGGGGAGCTGTTTTTT

V: TRBV5-6
size: .
D: TRBD1
J: TRBJ1-2
CDR3: CASSTTGEALYGYTF
DNA: TGTGCCAGCAGCACCACAGGGGAGGCCCTCTATGGCTACACCTTC

V: TRBV15
size: once
D: .
J: TRBJ2-2
CDR3: CATSQGWGTGELFF
DNA: TGTGCCACCAGTCAGGGCTGGGGGACCGGGGAGCTGTTTTTT

V: TRBV30
size: .
D: TRBD1
J: TRBJ1-2
CDR3: CAWIRTGVFVNYGYTF
DNA: TGTGCCTGGATCAGGACAGGGGTGTTTGTCAACTATGGCTACACCTTC

V: TRBV6-1
size: few
D: .
J: TRBJ2-7
CDR3: CASGTYEQYF
DNA: TGTGCCAGCGGAACCTACGAGCAGTACTTC

V: TRBV18
size: .
D: TRBD2
J: TRBJ2-1
CDR3: CASSPRLAGADEQFF
DNA: TGTGCCAGCTCACCAAGGCTAGCGGGAGCGGATGAGCAGTTCTTC